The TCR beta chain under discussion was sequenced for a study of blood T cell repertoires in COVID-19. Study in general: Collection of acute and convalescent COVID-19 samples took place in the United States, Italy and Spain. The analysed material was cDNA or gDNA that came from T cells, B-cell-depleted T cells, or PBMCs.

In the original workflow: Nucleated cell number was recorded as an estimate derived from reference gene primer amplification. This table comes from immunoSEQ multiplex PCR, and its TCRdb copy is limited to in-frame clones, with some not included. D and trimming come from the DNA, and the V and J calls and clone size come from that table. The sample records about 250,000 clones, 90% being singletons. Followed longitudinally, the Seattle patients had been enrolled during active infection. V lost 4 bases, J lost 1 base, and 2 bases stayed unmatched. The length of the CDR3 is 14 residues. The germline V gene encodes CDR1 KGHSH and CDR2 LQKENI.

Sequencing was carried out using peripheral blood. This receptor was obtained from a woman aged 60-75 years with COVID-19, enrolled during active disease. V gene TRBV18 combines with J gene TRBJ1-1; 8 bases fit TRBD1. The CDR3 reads CASSRGQGNTEAFF. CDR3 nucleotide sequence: TGTGCCAGCTCACGAGGACAGGGGAACACTGAAGCTTTCTTT.